Presented here are 18 T cell receptor beta chains from one specimen sequenced in a study of T cell repertoires in cytomegalovirus infection. TCRdb ran MiXCR on the reads and lists one entry per CDR3 protein. The sample comprises fewer than 700,000 distinct CDR3 sequences, approximately 25% of which are singletons, and approximately 8% rests with the top ten. Sequenced: CD8+ T cells from PBMCs. The receptor source for this set is a human donor in good health (CMV status not recorded). Some clones in this sample may be carry-over from other donors' samples.

This clonotype was detected many times. The rearrangement joins TRBV28 to TRBJ2-1; D is perhaps TRBD1 (6 bases). Germline-derived CDR1 and CDR2 are MDHEN and SYDVKM. This CDR3 comprises 15 residues. The V end lost 5 bases, the J end lost 5 bases, and 16 bases lay between the germline ends. The CDR3 sequence: CASSPDRSLNNEQFF. The CDR3 coding sequence is TGTGCCAGCAGTCCGGACAGATCCCTGAACAATGAGCAGTTCTTC.

In its sample, this clonotype was seen many times. The chain carries TRBV28 and TRBJ1-5, with unresolved D. CDR3 length: 14 residues. V gave up 3 bases and J gave up 3 bases, with 9 bases separating them. Germline CDR1 reads MDHEN; CDR2 reads SYDVKM. In DNA form, the CDR3 reads TGTGCCAGCAGTTTGCTAGGCCTCAATCAGCCCCAGCATTTT. Its protein is CASSLLGLNQPQHF.

For this clonotype: A junction boundary mismatches the germline segment, possibly from a read error. The chain employs TRBV7-7 and TRBJ2-7, with 8 bases that match TRBD1. CDR1 SSHAT and CDR2 FNYEAQ come from the germline V gene (reference sequence). The CDR3 extends over 13 amino acids. This CDR3 reads CASSLRTGREQYF. CDR3 bases: TGTGCTAGCAGCCTCAGGACAGGGAGGGAGCAGTACTTC.

A few counts support this clonotype. The V and J genes are TRBV11-3 and TRBJ2-2; D is undetermined. Between the trimmed V and J ends, which lost 3 bases and 8 bases, there was a span of 7 bases. Per germline, CDR1 SGHNT and CDR2 YENEEA. This CDR3 is built from 12 residues. The CDR3 DNA follows: TGTGCCAGCAGCTTTGCCCTGGGGGAGCTGTTTTTT. This sequence encodes CASSFALGELFF.

This rearrangement joins TRBV6-5 to TRBJ2-3, with 8 nucleotides matching TRBD2. Germline assignment: CDR1 MNHEY and CDR2 SVGAGI. V lost 2 bases and J lost 5; bases outside the gene matches: 3. The CDR3 spans 14 residues. The CDR3 reads CASSYGLAGDTQYF. CDR3 bases: TGTGCCAGCAGTTACGGCCTAGCGGGAGATACGCAGTATTTT.

The chain employs TRBV7-9 and TRBJ2-2; TRBD1 might be the D (5 bases). This CDR3 is 15 amino acids long. The germline gives CDR1 SEHNR, CDR2 FQNEAQ (reference sequence). V lost 3 bases, J lost 1 base, and 9 bases lay in between. The CDR3 DNA reads TGTGCCAGCAGCTTTACAAGGGGGAACACCGGGGAGCTGTTTTTT. Its translation is CASSFTRGNTGELFF.

With respect to this clonotype: A much larger clone sits a single nucleotide away, making a read error possible. CDR3 in DNA: TGTGCCAGCAGCTTAGCCGGGACGGACGGAAATGATCAGTTCTTC. Its protein product is CASSLAGTDGNDQFF. The V and J genes are TRBV7-9 and TRBJ2-1; D is possibly TRBD1 or TRBD2 (5 bases each). This CDR3 spans 15 amino acids. Germline V lookup: CDR1 SEHNR, CDR2 FQNEAQ (reference sequence). Looking up the rest from reference TRBV7-9 and TRBJ2-1 gives the full variable domain: DTGVSQNPRHKITKRGQNVTFRCDPISEHNRLYWYRQTLGQGPEFLTYFQNEAQLEKSRLLSDRFSAERPKGSFSTLEIQRTEQGDSAMYLCASSLAGTDGNDQFFGPGTRLTVL.

This clonotype has more than one count but fewer than ten. The chain links TRBV27 to TRBJ2-2, with 8 positions matching TRBD2. CDR3 length equals 16 residues. The ends lost 0 bases at V and 4 bases at J; junction bases unmatched: 4. Per the germline V gene, CDR1 is MNHEY and CDR2 is SMNVEV (reference sequence). The CDR3 nucleotides are TGTGCCAGCAGTTTATCTCCGGGGGGGCGCACCGGGGAGCTGTTTTTT. Amino acids: CASSLSPGGRTGELFF.

V and J are TRBV5-1 and TRBJ1-1; a possible D gene is TRBD1 (5 bases). This CDR3 has 14 amino acids. V lost 0 bases and J 4 bases, leaving 10 bases between the germline ends. CDR1 is SGHRS and CDR2 is YFSETQ in the germline V gene. CDR3 region: CASSLAGASTEAFF. CDR3 coding DNA: TGCGCCAGCAGCTTGGCCGGGGCGAGCACTGAAGCTTTCTTT.

The chain links TRBV29-1 to TRBJ2-1; 13 bases are shared with TRBD2. The CDR3 runs 14 residues. Germline V gene lookup returns CDR1 SQVTM and CDR2 ANQGSEA. J was trimmed by 5 bases and V by 5 bases; bases with no gene match: 3. The CDR3, as DNA: TGCAGCGTTCGGGGACTAGCGGGAAACAATGAGCAGTTCTTC. It translates to CSVRGLAGNNEQFF.

This clonotype was found a few times. V usage is TRBV2 and J usage is TRBJ2-1, with 10 bases matching TRBD1. The junction had 8 bases not matched to a gene; V was cut back by 8 bases and J by 7 bases. The germline gives CDR1 SNHLY, CDR2 FYNNEI. The CDR3 is 14 amino acids. The CDR3 here is CASLPGQGMNEQFF. The CDR3 DNA follows: TGTGCCAGCCTACCGGGACAGGGGATGAATGAGCAGTTCTTC.

This clonotype was counted a few times. The chain links TRBV7-9 to TRBJ2-7; the D is unclear. The CDR3 extends over 11 amino acids. Germline loops: CDR1 SEHNR, CDR2 FQNEAQ (reference sequence). V was clipped by 0 bases and J by 6 bases, with 3 bases between them. Written as DNA, the CDR3 is TGTGCCAGCAGCTTAGCGCTCGAGCAGTACTTC. It specifies CASSLALEQYF.

This clonotype has at least ten counts. V is TRBV7-6 and J is TRBJ2-5; D tentatively reads TRBD1 or TRBD2 (5 bases each). The CDR3 has 15 residues. Per the germline V gene, CDR1 is SGHVS and CDR2 is FNYEAQ. V was clipped by 4 bases and J by 3 bases, with 15 bases between them. CDR3 in DNA: TGTGCCAGCAGCTCGACTTGGGGGTGGGAAGAGACCCAGTACTTC. Translating it yields CASSSTWGWEETQYF.

V gene TRBV28 combines with J gene TRBJ1-1, with 7 bases lining up with TRBD1. The V segment lost 6 bases and the J segment 2 bases; nucleotides outside the gene matches: 12. Germline CDR1 is MDHEN and CDR2 is SYDVKM. This CDR3 has 16 amino acids. The CDR3 loop is CASSWPKGARNTEAFF. The CDR3 nucleotides are TGTGCCAGCAGCTGGCCAAAGGGGGCGCGTAACACTGAAGCTTTCTTT. Filled out from reference TRBV28 and TRBJ1-1, the complete variable domain reads DVKVTQSSRYLVKRTGEKVFLECVQDMDHENMFWYRQDPGLGLRLIYFSYDVKMKEKGDIPEGYSVSREKKERFSLILESASTNQTSMYLCASSWPKGARNTEAFFGQGTRLTVV.

V is TRBV20-1 and J is TRBJ1-1, with D unclear. V was trimmed by 4 bases and J by 3 bases, leaving 12 bases between them. This CDR3 comprises 13 residues. Germline V gene sequence: CDR1 DFQATT, CDR2 SNEGSKA (reference sequence). CDR3 in DNA: TGCAGTGCTATCCTGGTGTTGGACACTGAAGCTTTCTTT. Translation: CSAILVLDTEAFF.

This clonotype was found many times. The J gene is TRBJ2-1, the V gene TRBV14; 10 bases are a match to TRBD1. CDR1 and CDR2 from the germline V gene are SGHDN and FVKESK. CDR3 length: 16 amino acids. After removal of 1 base from V and 2 bases from J, the junction contained 2 bases not matched to a gene. CDR3 amino acids: CASSQVGQGAYNEQFF. The CDR3 nucleotides read TGTGCCAGCAGCCAAGTAGGACAGGGGGCCTACAATGAGCAGTTCTTC.

The chain has TRBV24-1 and TRBJ2-5; weak D call: TRBD2 (5 bases). CDR3 length: 13 residues. V lost 9 bases and J lost 5, with 15 bases in between. Germline V gene data show CDR1 as KGHDR and CDR2 as SFDVKD. The CDR3 region is CATSAGEGETQYF. The CDR3 DNA is TGTGCCACCTCGGCGGGTGAAGGGGAGACCCAGTACTTC.

This clonotype has just a few counts. The V call is TRBV6-5, the J call TRBJ1-1, with D hard to call. V lost 5 bases and J 8 bases, leaving 15 bases between the germline ends. CDR1 and CDR2 from the germline V gene are MNHEY and SVGAGI. The CDR3 consists of 13 residues. This CDR3 is CASSISRGGEAFF. CDR3 DNA sequence: TGTGCCAGCAGTATCTCCCGAGGCGGAGAAGCTTTCTTT.